This T cell receptor (beta chain) derives from a study of CD8 T cells in Susac syndrome. General study findings and limits: It was acknowledged in the study that the number of individuals who were included in its TCR sequencing and HLA analysis was relatively small.

The V and J ends lost 8 bases and 1 base, in that order; junction bases with no gene match: 6. Germline V gene sequence: CDR1 MNHEY, CDR2 SMNVEV (reference sequence). This CDR3 comprises 14 residues. Random hexamers primed reverse transcription of about 0.5 to 1 ug RNA. TCR beta CDR3 was amplified by immunoSEQ multiplex PCR. This amplification extended across 54 Vbeta and 13 Jbeta segments. TCRdb analysed the immunoSEQ multiplex PCR reads with MiXCR anew, one entry per CDR3 protein. The sample consists of under 550,000 distinct CDR3 sequences, approximately 85% of them appearing once. The sample holds one count of this clonotype. Antigen: not known. The authors carried out high-throughput sequencing of TCR beta. They applied it to CD8+ and CD4+ T cells obtained from blood. TEMRA cells were enriched by FACS, while CD8+ and CD4+ T cells were obtained through a negative isolation that was performed magnetically.

The sample consisted of CD8+ T cells from PBMCs. The source is a human donor with multiple sclerosis. The chain has TRBV27 and TRBJ1-1, with TRBD1 matching 8 bases. CDR3 coding DNA: TGTGCCAGCCGCTATGGACAGGGGAACACTGAAGCTTTCTTT. Translated: CASRYGQGNTEAFF.